These 9 T cell receptor beta chains share one sample of origin, sequenced in a study of blood T cell repertoires in COVID-19. The table came from immunoSEQ multiplex PCR; TCRdb's copy has only in-frame clones and leaves some out. This sample has some 90,000 clones, with 80% to 90% found just once. Input material: peripheral blood. The origin of the receptors is a man in his fifties with acute or convalescent COVID-19.

This chain links TRBV10-3 with TRBJ2-3; 15 nucleotides match TRBD2. The trim removed 6 bases at V and 9 bases at J, leaving 13 bases unmatched. The CDR3 contains 17 residues. Germline values: CDR1 ENHRY, CDR2 SYGVKD. CDR3 region: CAISSGLAGGLGRTQYF. The CDR3 nucleotides are TGTGCCATCAGCTCGGGACTAGCGGGGGGTTTAGGTAGGACGCAGTATTTT.

The rearrangement joins TRBV4-2 to TRBJ2-7; no firm D call. CDR3 length: 13 amino acids. CDR1 is LGHNA and CDR2 is YNFKEQ in the germline V gene. Deletions cut 1 base from V and 7 bases from J, with 11 bases between. The chain's CDR3 is CASSQATGHEQYF. Written as DNA, the CDR3 is TGTGCCAGCAGCCAAGCTACCGGTCATGAGCAGTACTTC.

The chain couples TRBV30 to TRBJ2-6; D is unresolved. The germline CDR1 and CDR2 sequences are GTSNPN and SVGIG (reference sequence). The CDR3 length is 15 residues. V lost 0 bases and J 3 bases, leaving 9 bases between the germline ends. The CDR3 DNA is TGTGCCTGGAGTGTACCCCCAGATGGGGCCAACGTCCTGACTTTC. It translates to CAWSVPPDGANVLTF.

This clone was seen a single time. A junction boundary mismatches the germline segment, possibly from a read error. The J gene is TRBJ2-5, the V gene TRBV6-5, with 12 bases identical to TRBD2. From germline, CDR1 is MNHEY and CDR2 SVGAGI. The CDR3 loop spans 13 amino acids. CDR3 coding DNA: TGTGCCAGCGGACTAGCGGGGCAAGGGACCCAGTACTTC. This encodes CASGLAGQGTQYF.

The V and J genes are TRBV6-6 and TRBJ2-5; TRBD1 agrees at 7 bases. Germline CDR1 is MNHNY and CDR2 is SVGAGI (reference sequence). V gave up 6 bases and J gave up 5 bases; unmatched junction bases: 6. CDR3 length: 13 residues. The CDR3 region has the DNA TGTGCCAGCAGAAACAGGGGCGGGGAGACCCAGTACTTC. Translation: CASRNRGGETQYF.

A note on this clone: Additional DNA sequences in this sample encode the identical CDR3. This chain joins TRBV27 and TRBJ1-6, with a possible D match to TRBD1 (6 bases). V shed 6 bases and J shed 10 bases, with 16 bases lying between them. Germline V lookup: CDR1 MNHEY, CDR2 SMNVEV (reference sequence). The CDR3 length is 14 residues. CDR3 coding DNA: TGTGCCAGCAGCCTCACAGGGTTAGGCTCACCCCTCCACTTT. Encoded protein: CASSLTGLGSPLHF.

J is TRBJ1-1 and V is TRBV5-1; TRBD1 aligns across 10 bases. The ends lost 0 bases at V and 0 bases at J; junction bases unmatched: 2. CDR1 is SGHRS, CDR2 YFSETQ, per germline. The CDR3 length is 16 residues. The CDR3: CASSLGTGGLNTEAFF. The CDR3 region has the DNA TGCGCCAGCAGCTTGGGGACAGGGGGGTTGAACACTGAAGCTTTCTTT.

The chain carries TRBV12-2 and TRBJ1-1; the D call of TRBD1 is as the table states it, not checked on the DNA. TRBV12-2 is listed as a pseudogene. This CDR3 contains 20 residues. In DNA, the CDR3 is TGTGCAAGTCGCTTAACTCCCGACAGGGGACGCCCCCTCATGAACACTGAAGCTTTCTTT. As protein: CASRLTPDRGRPLMNTEAFF.

The count of this clone is one. The chain employs TRBV24-1 and TRBJ1-5; D may be TRBD1 (5 bases). CDR1 and CDR2 from the germline V gene are KGHDR and SFDVKD. The CDR3 sequence is 13 residues long. The V end lost 4 bases, the J end lost 5 bases, and 8 bases lay between the germline ends. CDR3 nucleotides: TGTGCCACCAGTGAGCAGGGTGATCAGCCCCAGCATTTT. Translated: CATSEQGDQPQHF.